Presented here are 27 T cell receptor beta chains from one specimen sequenced in a study of T cells in tuberculosis. This table comes from immunoSEQ multiplex PCR, and its TCRdb copy is limited to in-frame clones, with some not included. Of over 20,000 clones listed, roughly 97% were seen once; the top ten hold approximately 6.2%. Sequenced material: PBMCs. These receptors all come from a donor aged 10-30 years with latent tuberculosis or without tuberculosis infection.

In this sample, this clone turned up a few times. The chain joins TRBV10-1 to TRBJ1-3, with TRBD1 as a possible D gene (6 bases). This CDR3 spans 15 amino acids. The V and J ends lost 0 bases and 0 bases respectively, with 6 bases between them. The germline V gene encodes CDR1 WNHNN and CDR2 SYGVQD (reference sequence). CDR3 residues: CASSESDSSGNTIYF. The CDR3 DNA sequence: TGCGCCAGCAGTGAGTCGGACAGCTCTGGAAACACCATATATTTT.

This chain joins TRBV20-1 and TRBJ2-3; D call uncertain. V lost 1 base and J lost 4, with 3 bases in between. The CDR3 has 11 amino acids. Germline values: CDR1 DFQATT, CDR2 SNEGSKA (reference sequence). The CDR3: CSARVADTQYF. CDR3 in DNA: TGCAGTGCTAGAGTAGCAGATACGCAGTATTTT.

The rearrangement links TRBV5-6 to TRBJ1-5, with 9 positions matching TRBD1. Per the germline V gene, CDR1 is SGHDT and CDR2 is YYEEEE. V shed 2 bases, J shed 9 bases, and the junction held 15 bases outside the gene matches. The CDR3 extends over 17 amino acids. The CDR3 loop is CASSLRFLGQGASPQHF. CDR3 nucleotide sequence: TGTGCCAGCAGCTTAAGGTTTTTGGGACAGGGAGCGTCGCCCCAGCATTTT.

This chain links TRBV27 with TRBJ1-5; D unresolved. The length of the CDR3 is 16 residues. CDR1 is MNHEY and CDR2 is SMNVEV in the germline V gene (reference sequence). V dropped 3 bases and J dropped 0 bases, with 12 bases sitting between them. CDR3 bases: TGTGCCAGCAGTTTTGATAGGAGTTATAGCAATCAGCCCCAGCATTTT. Protein product: CASSFDRSYSNQPQHF.

The rearrangement links TRBV9 to TRBJ1-2; no firm D call. With 0 bases removed from V and 6 bases from J, the gap between germline ends came to 12 bases. Germline V lookup: CDR1 SGDLS, CDR2 YYNGEE. The CDR3 has 14 amino acids. CDR3 amino acids: CASSVVSGSDGYTF. For the CDR3, the DNA is TGTGCCAGCAGCGTAGTGTCAGGATCGGATGGCTACACCTTC.

The chain carries TRBV7-2 and TRBJ2-1; TRBD2 might be the D (5 bases). The V end lost 6 bases, the J end lost 10 bases, and 22 bases lay between the germline ends. The CDR3 has 15 amino acids. Germline CDR1 and CDR2: SGHTA and FQGNSA. CDR3 sequence: CASRASSYLSGEQFF. The CDR3 DNA reads as TGTGCCAGCAGAGCGTCTAGCTACCTCTCCGGCGAGCAGTTCTTC.

The V call is TRBV5-6, the J call TRBJ1-6; D possibly corresponds to TRBD1 (5 bases). Trimming left V 0 bases short and J 2 bases short, with 9 bases between. Germline V CDR1 and CDR2: SGHDT, YYEEEE. CDR3 length equals 16 residues. In DNA, the CDR3 is TGTGCCAGCAGCTTGGACAGGATGGCCTATAATTCACCCCTCCACTTT. It encodes CASSLDRMAYNSPLHF.

V gene TRBV7-9 combines with J gene TRBJ2-7; maybe TRBD1 (6 bases). Deletions cut 4 bases from V and 5 bases from J, with 12 bases between. Per the germline V gene, CDR1 is SEHNR and CDR2 is FQNEAQ (reference sequence). The CDR3 totals 13 residues. The CDR3 loop is CASSSTGLDEQYF. The CDR3 nucleotides are TGTGCCAGCAGCTCAACAGGGCTGGACGAGCAGTACTTC.

This clone was counted once. The gene calls are TRBV4-1 and TRBJ1-4; the D is unclear. CDR1 is MGHRA, CDR2 YSYEKL, per germline. This CDR3 spans 14 amino acids. Between the trimmed V and J ends, which lost 4 bases and 2 bases, there was a span of 8 bases. The CDR3 sequence: CASSLVLTNEKLFF. The CDR3 coding sequence is TGCGCCAGCAGCCTAGTATTGACTAATGAAAAACTGTTTTTT.

The chain joins TRBV30 to TRBJ2-1, with a weak D call TRBD2 (5 bases). Trimming cost V 4 bases and J 0 bases, with 7 bases left between them. The CDR3 has 13 amino acids. Germline V gene data show CDR1 as GTSNPN and CDR2 as SVGIG (reference sequence). Here the CDR3 reads CAWTGSSYNEQFF. CDR3 sequence (DNA): TGTGCCTGGACGGGGAGCTCCTACAATGAGCAGTTCTTC.

The rearrangement links TRBV4-1 to TRBJ2-5; 9 positions agree with TRBD1. The germline V gene encodes CDR1 MGHRA and CDR2 YSYEKL. V was clipped by 2 bases and J by 4 bases; unmatched bases: 5. This CDR3 has 15 residues. Here the CDR3 DNA reads TGCGCCAGCAGCCAACACAAACAGGGGGCAGAGACCCAGTACTTC. This gives the protein CASSQHKQGAETQYF.

V gene TRBV12-5 combines with J gene TRBJ2-7, with D perhaps TRBD1 (6 bases). Germline assignment: CDR1 LGHNT and CDR2 FRNRAP. V lost 9 bases, J lost 5 bases, and 23 bases lay in between. The CDR3 contains 15 residues. As DNA, the CDR3 is TGTGCTAGCCTGGACCCGGGACAACTCGGGGACGAGCAGTACTTC. Translating it yields CASLDPGQLGDEQYF.

The rearrangement uses TRBV5-6 and TRBJ2-4; 8 bases agree with TRBD1. The CDR3 runs to 16 residues. V shed 7 bases and J 0 bases; nucleotides not matched to a gene: 9. From germline, CDR1 is SGHDT and CDR2 YYEEEE. The DNA for the CDR3 is TGTGCCAGCGAGGGACAGGTCGATCTAGCCAAAAACATTCAGTACTTC. Translated, it gives CASEGQVDLAKNIQYF.

J is TRBJ1-1 and V is TRBV28; 9 bases line up with TRBD1. Trimming removed 6 bases from V and 5 bases from J; junction bases left unmatched: 10. The CDR3 extends over 15 amino acids. Germline CDR1 reads MDHEN; CDR2 reads SYDVKM. The CDR3 DNA sequence: TGTGCCAGCAGCATAAGGACAGGGGTTGGTACTGAAGCTTTCTTT. Its protein product is CASSIRTGVGTEAFF. The complete variable domain, with remaining parts taken from reference TRBV28 and TRBJ1-1, reads DVKVTQSSRYLVKRTGEKVFLECVQDMDHENMFWYRQDPGLGLRLIYFSYDVKMKEKGDIPEGYSVSREKKERFSLILESASTNQTSMYLCASSIRTGVGTEAFFGQGTRLTVV.

The V and J genes are TRBV9 and TRBJ2-7; 14 nucleotides align to TRBD2. The CDR3 is made up of 18 amino acids. Trimming cost V 4 bases and J 0 bases; bases outside gene matches: 9. Per germline, CDR1 SGDLS and CDR2 YYNGEE. The CDR3 DNA is TGTGCCAGCAGCCCCGGGACTAGCGGGGGCCTGAGCTCCTACGAGCAGTACTTC. It specifies CASSPGTSGGLSSYEQYF.

The rearrangement uses TRBV6-5 and TRBJ1-5; 7 nucleotides match TRBD1. The CDR3 loop spans 14 amino acids. The V gene end was trimmed by 3 bases and the J gene end by 5 bases; junction bases not matched to a gene: 4. Germline CDR1 reads MNHEY; CDR2 reads SVGAGI. The CDR3: CASSYVQGYQPQHF. CDR3 coding DNA: TGTGCCAGCAGTTATGTACAGGGGTATCAGCCCCAGCATTTT.

This chain joins TRBV6-1 and TRBJ2-7; 9 positions match TRBD1. Losses at the gene ends were 9 bases for V and 6 bases for J; bases not matched to a gene: 3. From germline, CDR1 is MNHNS and CDR2 SASEGT. The CDR3 runs 11 residues. CDR3 DNA sequence: TGTGCCAGAGGACAGGGGAGCGAGCAGTACTTC. Translation: CARGQGSEQYF.

The chain links TRBV6-5 to TRBJ2-3; no firm D call. Germline V CDR1 and CDR2: MNHEY, SVGAGI. This CDR3 spans 15 amino acids. Trimming left V 4 bases short and J 0 bases short, with 11 bases between. Here the CDR3 DNA reads TGTGCCAGCAGTTTCGAGACTGAGAGCACAGATACGCAGTATTTT. Protein: CASSFETESTDTQYF.

The rearrangement joins TRBV7-2 to TRBJ2-7; TRBD1 matches at 7 bases. CDR3 length: 14 amino acids. V was clipped by 4 bases and J by 5 bases; unmatched bases: 8. Germline loops: CDR1 SGHTA, CDR2 FQGNSA. CDR3 sequence: CASSWKGQVNEQYF. The CDR3 DNA is TGTGCCAGCAGCTGGAAAGGACAGGTGAACGAGCAGTACTTC.

The CDR3 DNA is TGTGCCAGCTCATCGGGACAGGGCTCCAAACTCTATGGCTACACCTTC. It encodes CASSSGQGSKLYGYTF. The chain couples TRBV18 to TRBJ1-2, with 9 bases fitting TRBD1. The length of the CDR3 is 16 residues. With V trimmed by 5 bases and J by 4 bases, 11 bases remained unmatched. CDR1 KGHSH and CDR2 LQKENI come from the germline V gene.

The V and J genes are TRBV12-5 and TRBJ2-7; D call uncertain. The germline V gene encodes CDR1 LGHNT and CDR2 FRNRAP. This CDR3 region has 12 residues. The germline V and J ends were trimmed by 1 base and 5 bases, with 6 bases remaining between them. In nucleotides, the CDR3 is TGTGCTAGTGGTTTGGGATCTAACGAGCAGTACTTC. Protein: CASGLGSNEQYF.

Here the CDR3 reads CASSGLQDAKAFF. DNA for the CDR3: TGTGCCAGCAGCGGTTTGCAGGATGCGAAAGCTTTCTTT. This chain links TRBV2 with TRBJ1-1, with D hard to call. The CDR3 runs to 13 residues. Germline values: CDR1 SNHLY, CDR2 FYNNEI. V was clipped by 6 bases and J by 9 bases, with 17 bases between them. Supplemented by reference TRBV2 and TRBJ1-1, the full variable domain reads EPEVTQTPSHQVTQMGQEVILRCVPISNHLYFYWYRQILGQKVEFLVSFYNNEISEKSEIFDDQFSVERPDGSNFTLKIRSTKLEDSAMYFCASSGLQDAKAFFGQGTRLTVV.

The rearrangement uses TRBV11-2 and TRBJ1-2; D is possibly TRBD1 (5 bases). V dropped 8 bases and J dropped 5 bases, with 15 bases sitting between them. The CDR3 runs to 13 residues. CDR1 is SGHAT and CDR2 is FQNNGV in the germline V gene. The CDR3 DNA reads TGTGCCAGCCAAGCACCAGGGCGGTATGGCTACACCTTC. Its translation is CASQAPGRYGYTF.

The chain combines TRBV4-1 with TRBJ2-3; 7 bases are shared with TRBD2. Germline CDR1 reads MGHRA; CDR2 reads YSYEKL. The J segment lost 2 bases and the V segment lost 1 base, leaving 9 bases of the junction unmatched. This CDR3 region has 17 residues. CDR3 residues: CASSQVLTREPTDTQYF. As DNA, the CDR3 is TGCGCCAGCAGCCAAGTTCTTACGCGGGAGCCCACAGATACGCAGTATTTT.

This rearrangement joins TRBV19 to TRBJ1-4, with a tentative D call TRBD1 (6 bases). V was pared by 5 bases and J by 4 bases, with 20 bases between. Germline V gives CDR1 LNHDA, CDR2 SQIVND (reference sequence). The CDR3 spans 17 residues. The CDR3 DNA reads as TGTGCCAGTAGTGACCTCCCGGGACAAAGGAATAATGAAAAACTGTTTTTT. Encoded protein: CASSDLPGQRNNEKLFF.

This chain joins TRBV27 and TRBJ1-1, with 7 bases fitting TRBD1. The trim removed 4 bases at V and 6 bases at J, leaving 8 bases unmatched. The CDR3 sequence is 14 residues long. The germline CDR1 and CDR2 sequences are MNHEY and SMNVEV (reference sequence). CDR3 amino acids: CASSSRDSMAEAFF. The CDR3 region has the DNA TGTGCCAGCAGTTCCCGGGACAGTATGGCTGAAGCTTTCTTT.

The V call is TRBV4-1, the J call TRBJ2-1, with 10 positions matching TRBD2. V was clipped by 0 bases and J by 2 bases; unmatched bases: 13. The CDR3 spans 20 residues. CDR1 is MGHRA and CDR2 is YSYEKL in the germline V gene. The CDR3 bases are TGCGCCAGCAGCCAAGAAGCGAGAATAAGCGGGGGGGGCCCCTACAATGAGCAGTTCTTC. Its translation: CASSQEARISGGGPYNEQFF.